This T cell receptor (beta chain) was documented in a study of blood T cell repertoires in COVID-19. Study-wide context: Samples taken during acute and convalescent COVID-19 were collected in the United States, Italy and Spain. Sample material is recorded as cDNA or gDNA derived from T cells, B-cell-depleted T cells, or PBMCs.

Deletions cut 3 bases from V and 1 base from J, with 12 bases between. The CDR3 has 14 residues. Germline V gene sequence: CDR1 GTSNPN, CDR2 SVGIG (reference sequence). Original analysis: Cell counts per sample came from amplifying reference gene primers. The protocol was immunoSEQ multiplex PCR, while the TCRdb copy is restricted to in-frame clones and leaves out a portion. V and J calls plus clone size are reproduced from that table; the DNA served to infer D and trimming. The data hold about 280,000 clones, with 83% observed a single time. Input material: peripheral blood. The sequence was obtained from a woman between 50 and 59 years old who had recovered from COVID-19. The V and J genes are TRBV30 and TRBJ1-1; D is uncertain. The CDR3: CAWRSLERNTEAFF. The CDR3 DNA reads as TGTGCCTGGAGGAGTCTAGAGAGGAACACTGAAGCTTTCTTT.